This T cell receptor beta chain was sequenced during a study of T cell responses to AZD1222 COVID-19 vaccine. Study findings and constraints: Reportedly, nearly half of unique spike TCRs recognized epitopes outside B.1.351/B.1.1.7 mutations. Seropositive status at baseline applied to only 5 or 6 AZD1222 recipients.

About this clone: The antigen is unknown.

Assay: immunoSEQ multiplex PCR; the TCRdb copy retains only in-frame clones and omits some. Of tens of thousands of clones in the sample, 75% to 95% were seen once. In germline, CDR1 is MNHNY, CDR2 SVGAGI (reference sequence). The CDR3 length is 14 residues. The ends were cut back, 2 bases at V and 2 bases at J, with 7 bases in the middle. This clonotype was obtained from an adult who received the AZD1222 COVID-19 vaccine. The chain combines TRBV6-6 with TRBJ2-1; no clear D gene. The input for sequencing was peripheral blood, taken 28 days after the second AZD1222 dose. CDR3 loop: CASSYRGTYNEQFF. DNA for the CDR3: TGTGCCAGCAGTTACCGCGGAACCTACAATGAGCAGTTCTTC.